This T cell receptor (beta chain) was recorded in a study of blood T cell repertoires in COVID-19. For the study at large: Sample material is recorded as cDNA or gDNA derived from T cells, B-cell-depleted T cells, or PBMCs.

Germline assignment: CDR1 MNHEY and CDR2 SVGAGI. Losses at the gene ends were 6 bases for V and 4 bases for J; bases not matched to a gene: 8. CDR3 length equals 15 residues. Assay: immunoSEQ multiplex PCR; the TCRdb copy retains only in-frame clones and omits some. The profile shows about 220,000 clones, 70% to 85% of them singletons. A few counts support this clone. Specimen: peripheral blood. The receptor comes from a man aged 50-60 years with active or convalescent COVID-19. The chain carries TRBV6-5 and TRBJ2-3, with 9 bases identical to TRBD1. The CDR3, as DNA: TGTGCCAGCAGCTCTGCGGGACAGGGTGCAGATACGCAGTATTTT. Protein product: CASSSAGQGADTQYF.